This T cell receptor (beta chain) was found in a study of shared T cell receptors in the human thymus (dated by TCRdb to the early 2020s). Concerning the study at large: The study investigated the way shared, self-reactive T-cell receptor alpha chains are produced in the human thymus.

The junction carries 17 bases between V and J, which are trimmed by 0 bases and 8 bases respectively. Taken from cysteine to phenylalanine, the CDR3 has 16 residues. Of the read, only the CDR3 DNA is kept; its 48 bases are in frame from base 1. For CDR1 and CDR2, the germline V gene (reference sequence) lists WNHNN and SYGVQD. The library was made by the immunoSEQ multiplex PCR assay. Here the immuneACCESS table is served through TCRdb, limited to in-frame sequences with V and J called. Missing clones are a known gap in these copies; in checked studies unresolved V genes cover under half, and the rest lacks a known reason. This sample has about 540,000 clones in its table, and more than 75% of those were observed once. The top ten clonotypes cover about 0.013% of the sample. Notes on this clone: What antigen it recognizes has not been identified. Base quality data are lacking; no much larger clone is found one base away.

These data were also reused for a study on human thymus T cells. Per the second study: In Finland, the donors were immunologically healthy infants who were having open corrective cardiac surgery for congenital heart defects. Thymus tissue was collected as surgical resects that were removed during corrective cardiac surgery. V and J gene segment usage appeared biased in both thymic and peripheral blood repertoires. The related research found that thymic TCR repertoires overlapped highly between unrelated individuals. The study described the TCR alpha and beta repertoires in about 8 infant thymus samples and four matching peripheral blood samples. The cohort included over five male and two female infants, with donor ages spanning 7 to 244 days. Thymocytes were mechanically released from the tissue and were stored as pellets of 10-30 million cells at -70 degrees C. A QIAsymphony instrument was used to extract genomic DNA from frozen cell pellets. TCRB and TCRAD loci were amplified from a standardized quantity of quality-controlled genomic DNA using the immunoSEQ multiplex PCR assay. The V(D)J region was spanned by amplicons of a length sufficient to cover the CDR3 and to identify V and J genes. Through the commercial immunoSEQ service, the amplicons were sequenced on an Illumina platform. Primer bias and sequencing errors were corrected as previously described, and TCRAD and TCRB definitions were based on the IMGT database. Repertoires were analysed with immunoSEQ Analyzer 3.0 and VDJTools, covering basic statistics, V/J segment usage, diversity estimates, rarefaction and pairwise overlap. Diversity was estimated with Chao1, ChaoE, Efron-Thisted, Shannon and inverse Simpson indices, and also on datasets down-sampled to the smallest sample. For repertoire overlap, CDR3 nucleotide sequence, V gene and J gene had to match strictly, and clustering was done by Jaccard-based multidimensional scaling. On average, thymus samples gave 800,000 or so unique TCRB clonotypes, whereas blood samples gave roughly 80,000.

The sample comprised thymocytes. The sequence links TRBV10-1 to TRBJ1-5; the D gene cannot be named for sure. The TCR was taken from a boy less than two years old with a congenital heart defect. Donor details come from another sample of the same person, matched by shared clones. The CDR3 reads CASSESLGGCRKPQHF. In nucleotides, the sequence is TGCGCCAGCAGTGAGTCGCTAGGCGGGTGTAGAAAGCCCCAGCATTTT.